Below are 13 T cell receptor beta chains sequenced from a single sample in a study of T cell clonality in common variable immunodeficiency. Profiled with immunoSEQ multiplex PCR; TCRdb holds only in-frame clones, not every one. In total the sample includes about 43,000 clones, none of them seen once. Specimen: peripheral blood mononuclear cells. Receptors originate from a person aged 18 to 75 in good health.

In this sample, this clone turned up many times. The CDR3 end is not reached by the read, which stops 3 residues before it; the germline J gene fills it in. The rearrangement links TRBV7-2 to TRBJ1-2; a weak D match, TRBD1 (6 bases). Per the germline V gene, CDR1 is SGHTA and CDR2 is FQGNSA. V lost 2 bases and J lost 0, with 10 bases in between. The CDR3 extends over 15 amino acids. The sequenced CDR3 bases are TGTGCCAGCAGCTTAACAGGGTCATCTAACTATGGC. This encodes CASSLTGSSNYG. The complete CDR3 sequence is CASSLTGSSNYGYTF.

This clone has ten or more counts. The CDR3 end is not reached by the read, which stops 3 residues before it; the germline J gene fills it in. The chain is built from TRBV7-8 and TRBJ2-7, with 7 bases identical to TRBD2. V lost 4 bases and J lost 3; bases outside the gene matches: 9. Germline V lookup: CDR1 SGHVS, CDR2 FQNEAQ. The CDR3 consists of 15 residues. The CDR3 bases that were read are TGTGCCAGCAGCTCACCCAGCGGGGCCTACTACGAG. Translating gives CASSSPSGAYYE. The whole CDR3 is CASSSPSGAYYEQYF. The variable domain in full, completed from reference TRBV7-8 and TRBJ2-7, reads GAGVSQSPRYKVAKRGQDVALRCDPISGHVSLFWYQQALGQGPEFLTYFQNEAQLDKSGLPSDRFFAERPEGSVSTLKIQRTQQEDSAVYLCASSSPSGAYYEQYFGPGTRLTVT.

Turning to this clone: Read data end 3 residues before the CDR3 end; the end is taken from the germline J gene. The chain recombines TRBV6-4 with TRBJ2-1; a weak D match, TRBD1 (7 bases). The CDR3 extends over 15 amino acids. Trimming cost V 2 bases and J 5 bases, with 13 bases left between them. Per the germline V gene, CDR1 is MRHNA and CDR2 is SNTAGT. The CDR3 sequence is CASSDRGRGDNEQFF. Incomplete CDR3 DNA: TGTGCCAGCAGTGACAGGGGGCGCGGGGACAATGAG.

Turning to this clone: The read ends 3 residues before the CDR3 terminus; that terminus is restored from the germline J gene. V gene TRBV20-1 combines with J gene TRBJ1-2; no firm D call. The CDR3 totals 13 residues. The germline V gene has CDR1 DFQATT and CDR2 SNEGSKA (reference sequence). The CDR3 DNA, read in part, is TGCAGTGCTAGAGAGATCGGCGGCTACGAC. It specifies CSAREIGGYD. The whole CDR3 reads CSAREIGGYDYTF.

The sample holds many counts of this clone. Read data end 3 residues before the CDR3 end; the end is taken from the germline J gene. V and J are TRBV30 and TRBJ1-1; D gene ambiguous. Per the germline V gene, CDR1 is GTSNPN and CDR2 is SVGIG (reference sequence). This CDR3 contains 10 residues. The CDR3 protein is CAWSLREAFF. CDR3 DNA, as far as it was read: TGTGCCTGGAGCCTACGCGAG.

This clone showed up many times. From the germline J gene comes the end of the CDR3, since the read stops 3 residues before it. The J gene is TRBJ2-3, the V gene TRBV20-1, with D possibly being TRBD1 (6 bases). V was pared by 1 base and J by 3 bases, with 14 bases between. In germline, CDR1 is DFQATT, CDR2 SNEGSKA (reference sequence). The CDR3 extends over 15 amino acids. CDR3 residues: CSARVQGRGTDTQYF. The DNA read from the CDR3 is TGCAGTGCTAGAGTTCAGGGAAGGGGGACAGATACG.

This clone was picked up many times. CDR3 DNA, as far as it was read: TGCAGTGCTGAGTCTGGACAGGGGAAGGCCTACGAG. Amino acids: CSAESGQGKAYE. The full CDR3 is CSAESGQGKAYEQYF. This sequence joins TRBV20-1 and TRBJ2-7; 9 bases match TRBD1. Read coverage stops 3 residues before the CDR3 terminus; the germline J gene supplies the remainder. CDR3 length: 15 amino acids. V shed 5 bases, J shed 2 bases, and the junction held 10 bases outside the gene matches. Germline CDR1 is DFQATT and CDR2 is SNEGSKA (reference sequence).

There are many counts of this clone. The CDR3 loop reads CSASRQGNTEAFF. The CDR3 bases that were read are TGCAGTGCTAGTAGGCAGGGCAACACTGAA. V gene TRBV20-1 combines with J gene TRBJ1-1, with D tentatively TRBD1 (5 bases). Read coverage stops 3 residues before the CDR3 terminus; the germline J gene supplies the remainder. From germline, CDR1 is DFQATT and CDR2 SNEGSKA (reference sequence). Trimming left V 3 bases short and J 2 bases short, with 10 bases between. The CDR3 sequence is 13 residues long.

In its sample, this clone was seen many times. This chain's CDR3 is CSAVGTGDGYTF. CDR3 DNA, as far as it was read: TGCAGTGCGGTAGGGACAGGGGATGGC. J is TRBJ1-2 and V is TRBV20-1; 10 bases are a match to TRBD1. From the germline J gene comes the end of the CDR3, since the read stops 3 residues before it. The germline V gene encodes CDR1 DFQATT and CDR2 SNEGSKA (reference sequence). The CDR3 is 12 residues long. The V gene end was trimmed by 6 bases and the J gene end by 6 bases; junction bases not matched to a gene: 4.

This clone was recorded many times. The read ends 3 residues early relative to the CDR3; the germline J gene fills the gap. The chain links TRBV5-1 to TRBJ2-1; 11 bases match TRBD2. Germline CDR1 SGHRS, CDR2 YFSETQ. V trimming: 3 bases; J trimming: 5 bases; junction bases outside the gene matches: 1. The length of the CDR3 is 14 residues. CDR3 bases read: TGCGCCAGCAGCTCTAGCGGGGGGAACAATGAG. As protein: CASSSSGGNNE. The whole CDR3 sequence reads CASSSSGGNNEQFF.

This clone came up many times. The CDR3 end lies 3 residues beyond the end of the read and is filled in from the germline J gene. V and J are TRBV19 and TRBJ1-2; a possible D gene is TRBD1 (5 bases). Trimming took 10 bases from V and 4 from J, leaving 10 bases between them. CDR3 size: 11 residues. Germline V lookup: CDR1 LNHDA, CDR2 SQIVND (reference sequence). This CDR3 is CATLGPYGYTF. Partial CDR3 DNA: TGTGCCACCCTGGGGCCCTATGGC.

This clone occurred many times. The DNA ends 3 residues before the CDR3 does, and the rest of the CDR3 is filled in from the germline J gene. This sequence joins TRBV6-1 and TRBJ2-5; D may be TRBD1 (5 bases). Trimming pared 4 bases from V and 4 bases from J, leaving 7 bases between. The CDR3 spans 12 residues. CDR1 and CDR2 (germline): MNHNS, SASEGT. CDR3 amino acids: CASSVQGETQYF. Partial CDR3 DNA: TGTGCCAGCAGTGTGCAGGGAGAGACC.

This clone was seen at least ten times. CDR3 sequence: CASSPEAGQETQYF. The DNA read from the CDR3 is TGTGCCAGCAGCCCCGAAGCGGGCCAAGAGACC. The gene calls are TRBV7-6 and TRBJ2-5, with a possible D match to TRBD2 (6 bases). The read comes to an end 3 residues before the CDR3 does, leaving the germline J gene to fill in the end. The germline V gene encodes CDR1 SGHVS and CDR2 FNYEAQ. The CDR3 loop spans 14 amino acids. Trimming stripped 5 bases from V and 1 base from J, with 11 bases between.